The 6 T cell receptor beta chains presented below share a single source sample, sequenced in a study of tumor-infiltrating lymphocytes in primary liver carcinoma. TCR beta cDNA came from about 0.55 ug total RNA, primed with a constant-region primer. Slightly modified ARM-PCR with three nested multiplex PCR rounds yielded TCR beta libraries. PCR rounds one and two used TRBV1-TRBV30 forward primers with a C-beta reverse primer for about 9 cycles each. Each CDR3 protein gets one entry after TCRdb re-called the multiplex PCR reads with MiXCR. The table shows roughly 120,000 distinct CDR3 sequences, with 64% occurring only once. Taking roughly 18-32 mg of unsorted bulk tissue, the authors co-extracted RNA and DNA. Sequencing was done on a sample of liver tumor tissue from sampling region 3. Specified subset: tumor region T3, left-lateral pole. The origin of the receptors is a woman aged 55-75 years with primary liver carcinoma and hepatitis B virus infection.

This clonotype occurred once. Germline and junction disagree at one end, which may indicate a read error. V gene TRBV11-3 combines with J gene TRBJ2-1; 7 nucleotides align to TRBD2. CDR1 is SGHNT, CDR2 YENEEA, per germline. This CDR3 has 17 residues. CDR3 loop: CASSLGRGDWGVGEQLF. As DNA, the CDR3 is TGTGCCAGCAGCTTAGGTCGGGGGGACTGGGGTGTCGGTGAGCAGCTCTTC.

With regard to this clonotype: A much larger clone sits a single nucleotide away, making a read error possible. The chain links TRBV5-5 to TRBJ2-1; no clear D gene. Germline loops: CDR1 SGHKS, CDR2 YYEKEE (reference sequence). CDR3 length equals 15 residues. The CDR3 nucleotides read TGTGCCAGCGGCTTGTTGGAGACGTCCTACAATGAGCAGTTCTTC. This translates into CASGLLETSYNEQFF.

A word on this clonotype: Compared with germline, one end of the junction differs, possibly owing to a read error. The CDR3 spells CASSAAAHSGNTLYF. In nucleotides, the CDR3 is TGTGCCAGTAGTGCTGCCGCTCACTCTGGAAACACCTTATATTTT. This rearrangement joins TRBV19 to TRBJ1-3; D unresolved. The CDR3 is 15 residues long. Germline-derived CDR1 and CDR2 are LNHDA and SQIVND (reference sequence). The variable domain in full, with the rest retrieved from reference TRBV19 and TRBJ1-3, is DGGITQSPKYLFRKEGQNVTLSCEQNLNHDAMYWYRQDPGQGLRLIYYSQIVNDFQKGDIAEGYSVSREKKESFPLTVTSAQKNPTAFYLCASSAAAHSGNTLYFGEGSWLTVV.

Details on this clonotype: This may be a read error: a much more frequent sequence differs by one nucleotide. This CDR3 is missing its conserved last phenylalanine or tryptophan, likely due to a read error. CDR3 coding DNA: TGCAGCGTCCAGACTGGAGGGAGCTATGGCTACACCTCC. Protein: CSVQTGGSYGYTS. V and J are TRBV29-1 and TRBJ1-2, with D unresolved. This CDR3 spans 13 amino acids. The germline V gene has CDR1 SQVTM and CDR2 ANQGSEA. V dropped 6 bases and J dropped 4 bases, with 15 bases sitting between them.

Worth noting for this clonotype: A clone one base away is much larger, so this may be a read error. Lacking the conserved final phenylalanine or tryptophan, this CDR3 likely reflects a read error. V and J are TRBV10-1 and TRBJ1-2; possible D gene TRBD1, 6 bases. The CDR3 consists of 13 residues. Trimming cost V 8 bases and J 4 bases, with 14 bases left between them. Per the germline V gene, CDR1 is WNHNN and CDR2 is SYGVQD (reference sequence). In DNA, the CDR3 is TGCGCCAGCCTAATACAGGGACCCTATGGCTACACCTTA. Translated, it gives CASLIQGPYGYTL.

A remark on this clonotype: With a much larger clone just one base away, this may be a read error. The V call is TRBV2, the J call TRBJ2-1; 14 nucleotides align to TRBD2. The CDR3 spans 14 residues. Per germline, CDR1 SNHLY and CDR2 FYNNEI. The CDR3 loop is CASIRGLAGVEEFF. The CDR3 DNA sequence: TGTGCCAGCATAAGGGGACTAGCGGGAGTTGAGGAGTTCTTC. Complete variable domain (other parts from reference TRBV2 and TRBJ2-1): EPEVTQTPSHQVTQMGQEVILRCVPISNHLYFYWYRQILGQKVEFLVSFYNNEISEKSEIFDDQFSVERPDGSNFTLKIRSTKLEDSAMYFCASIRGLAGVEEFFGPGTRLTVL.